This entry concerns a single TCR beta chain. The antigen is unknown. The data were taken from a study of T cell responses to AZD1222 COVID-19 vaccine. On the study more broadly: Pooling of second doses given at about 4 or about 12 weeks was done.

Here immunoSEQ multiplex PCR was the method, and the copy in TCRdb shows in-frame clones only, minus some. The sample yields more than 85,000 clones, around 82% seen once. General study points: Vaccination with two AZD1222 doses was followed by a rise in Spike-specific TCR breadth and depth.

This receptor was identified in an adult in good health. This specimen was peripheral blood, taken on day 0 of AZD1222 vaccination.

CDR3 bases: TGTGCCAGCAGCGACGAAGGTGTTCGACAGTACTTC. Its protein is CASSDEGVRQYF. The rearrangement links TRBV3-1 (or the pseudogene TRBV3-2) to TRBJ2-7; D is unclear. Germline-derived CDR1 and CDR2 are LGHDT and YNNKEL (reference sequence). With 5 bases removed from V and 10 bases from J, the gap between germline ends came to 15 bases. The CDR3 consists of 12 residues.